Each of the 23 T cell receptor beta chains below was sequenced from the same sample in a study of CD8+ T cells in alopecia areata. Sequencing relied on a cDNA template that was reverse transcribed from extracted RNA. Produced via immunoSEQ multiplex PCR; TCRdb's table is partial and in-frame only. In the table there are fewer than 200,000 clones, 50% to 70% of which are singletons. The sample consisted of CD4+ T cells sorted from blood, taken at week 0. The receptors were sampled from a human donor with alopecia areata.

This clone occurred a few times. This sample includes further DNA sequences coding for the same CDR3. V usage is TRBV29-1 and J usage is TRBJ2-5; D is undetermined. Germline V lookup: CDR1 SQVTM, CDR2 ANQGSEA. There are 13 residues in the CDR3. Trimming cost V 4 bases and J 4 bases, with 13 bases left between them. As DNA, the CDR3 is TGCAGCGTTGCCGATTGGGGTGGAGAGACCCAGTACTTC. Its protein is CSVADWGGETQYF.

The rearrangement joins TRBV5-1 to TRBJ2-7; weak D call: TRBD2 (5 bases). Germline assignment: CDR1 SGHRS and CDR2 YFSETQ. The CDR3 length is 16 residues. The ends were cut back, 0 bases at V and 0 bases at J, with 13 bases in the middle. CDR3 in DNA: TGCGCCAGCAGCTTGGACGGGATGAGTGCCTCCTACGAGCAGTACTTC. Protein sequence: CASSLDGMSASYEQYF.

V gene TRBV20-1 combines with J gene TRBJ2-3, with D unclear. This CDR3 is built from 11 residues. V gave up 2 bases and J gave up 6 bases, with 6 bases separating them. Germline CDR1 and CDR2: DFQATT and SNEGSKA (reference sequence). In DNA form, the CDR3 reads TGCAGTGCTAGATTGGGGGATACGCAGTATTTT. Protein: CSARLGDTQYF.

This clone was detected only once. The chain carries TRBV4-1 and TRBJ2-2; TRBD1 agrees at 11 bases. The V gene's germline CDR1 is MGHRA and CDR2 YSYEKL. This CDR3 is 14 amino acids long. Trimming cost V 6 bases and J 6 bases; bases outside gene matches: 3. In nucleotides, the CDR3 is TGCGCCAGCAGTAGGGGACAGGGGGCCGGGGAGCTGTTTTTT. This sequence encodes CASSRGQGAGELFF.

The chain couples TRBV2 to TRBJ2-5; perhaps TRBD2 as D (6 bases). The CDR3 is made up of 12 amino acids. The ends were cut back, 7 bases at V and 5 bases at J, with 11 bases in the middle. From germline, CDR1 is SNHLY and CDR2 FYNNEI. Here the CDR3 reads CASNLAGETQYF. The CDR3 DNA reads TGTGCCAGCAATCTTGCGGGGGAGACCCAGTACTTC.

The chain has TRBV7-9 and TRBJ2-6; D gene ambiguous. This CDR3 has 15 amino acids. The V and J ends lost 5 bases and 4 bases respectively, with 12 bases between them. The germline gives CDR1 SEHNR, CDR2 FQNEAQ (reference sequence). CDR3 in amino acids: CASSSRGSGANVLTF. The CDR3 coding sequence is TGTGCCAGCAGCAGCCGTGGATCCGGGGCCAACGTCCTGACTTTC.

The chain couples TRBV6-6 to TRBJ2-3; 9 bases match TRBD1. The germline V gene encodes CDR1 MNHNY and CDR2 SVGAGI (reference sequence). Losses at the gene ends were 6 bases for V and 4 bases for J; bases not matched to a gene: 8. CDR3 length: 15 amino acids. The CDR3 sequence is CASSRGQGGADTQYF. The CDR3 DNA is TGTGCCAGCAGCAGGGGACAGGGAGGCGCAGATACGCAGTATTTT.

This clone was observed a few times. CDR3 loop: CASSPRAPSYEQYF. The CDR3 DNA is TGCGCCAGCAGCCCCAGGGCCCCCTCCTACGAGCAGTACTTC. The chain combines TRBV5-1 with TRBJ2-7, with D possibly TRBD1 on 5 matching bases. CDR1 is SGHRS and CDR2 is YFSETQ in the germline V gene. The CDR3 sequence is 14 residues long. Trimming removed 4 bases at V and 0 bases at J, with 11 bases between.

V is TRBV10-1 and J is TRBJ1-2; possible D gene TRBD1, 6 bases. The V end was cut by 5 bases, the J end by 7 bases, with 11 bases between. This CDR3 is 12 amino acids long. Germline CDR1 reads WNHNN; CDR2 reads SYGVQD (reference sequence). In DNA, the CDR3 is TGCGCCAGCAGTACAGGGATGTCTGGCTACACCTTC. Translation: CASSTGMSGYTF.

J is TRBJ1-3 and V is TRBV7-9, with D unresolved. In germline, CDR1 is SEHNR, CDR2 FQNEAQ (reference sequence). The CDR3 extends over 12 amino acids. Trimming removed 5 bases from V and 8 bases from J, with 10 bases in between. This CDR3 reads CASSQEVDTIYF. The CDR3 region has the DNA TGTGCCAGCAGCCAAGAAGTCGACACCATATATTTT.

This clone turned up a few times. The chain carries TRBV6-6 and TRBJ2-7; either TRBD1 or TRBD2 may supply D (5 bases each). The CDR3 totals 16 residues. CDR1 MNHNY and CDR2 SVGAGI come from the germline V gene (reference sequence). The V gene lost 6 bases and the J gene lost 0 bases, with 18 bases spanning the gap. This CDR3 is CASSRHQGGYSYEQYF. CDR3 nucleotide sequence: TGTGCCAGCAGCCGACACCAGGGCGGGTACTCCTACGAGCAGTACTTC.

This chain uses TRBV29-1 with TRBJ1-1; a weak D match, TRBD1 (5 bases). V was shortened by 6 bases and J by 6 bases, with 17 bases between the two germline ends. The CDR3 contains 13 residues. Germline V gene lookup returns CDR1 SQVTM and CDR2 ANQGSEA. The CDR3 coding sequence is TGCAGCGTGGAGACAGTGGTTGTGGCTGAAGCTTTCTTT. Its protein product is CSVETVVVAEAFF.

This chain links TRBV5-4 with TRBJ1-1, with no clear D. In germline, CDR1 is SGHNT, CDR2 YYREEE (reference sequence). This CDR3 has 13 amino acids. Trimming removed 7 bases from V and 0 bases from J, with 10 bases in between. CDR3 protein: CASGLGMNTEAFF. The DNA of the CDR3 is TGTGCCAGCGGACTTGGCATGAACACTGAAGCTTTCTTT.

This chain uses TRBV7-3 with TRBJ1-1; D remains ambiguous. The V gene lost 0 bases and the J gene lost 1 base, with 3 bases spanning the gap. Germline V gene sequence: CDR1 SGHTA, CDR2 FQGTGA. This CDR3 region has 13 residues. CDR3 sequence reads: CASSLTRNTEAFF. The CDR3 bases are TGTGCCAGCAGCTTAACCAGGAACACTGAAGCTTTCTTT.

As regards this clone: The junction departs from the called germline gene at one end, perhaps through a read error. V gene TRBV5-1 combines with J gene TRBJ2-7, with D uncertain. This CDR3 is built from 14 residues. Germline V gene data show CDR1 as SGHRS and CDR2 as YFSETQ. CDR3 in amino acids: CASSFSPTPYEQYF. The CDR3 DNA reads TGTGCCAGCAGCTTTTCGCCGACTCCCTACGAGCAGTACTTC.

V usage is TRBV7-8 and J usage is TRBJ2-2; D gene unclear. CDR3 length equals 16 residues. Germline CDR1 reads SGHVS; CDR2 reads FQNEAQ. V was shortened by 7 bases and J by 0 bases, with 15 bases between the two germline ends. The DNA of the CDR3 is TGTGCCAGCACCCCCCGTAGGGTCCCGAACACCGGGGAGCTGTTTTTT. It encodes CASTPRRVPNTGELFF. Complete variable domain (other parts from reference TRBV7-8 and TRBJ2-2): GAGVSQSPRYKVAKRGQDVALRCDPISGHVSLFWYQQALGQGPEFLTYFQNEAQLDKSGLPSDRFFAERPEGSVSTLKIQRTQQEDSAVYLCASTPRRVPNTGELFFGEGSRLTVL.

The chain uses TRBV4-2 and TRBJ1-5; D gene unclear. In germline, CDR1 is LGHNA, CDR2 YNFKEQ. Deletions cut 3 bases from V and 2 bases from J, with 5 bases between. CDR3 length: 13 amino acids. The CDR3 DNA is TGTGCCAGCAGCCACGGGGGCAATCAGCCCCAGCATTTT. Its translation: CASSHGGNQPQHF.

The V gene is TRBV6-1, the J gene TRBJ2-6; D perhaps matches TRBD1 (6 bases). Germline V CDR1 and CDR2: MNHNS, SASEGT. CDR3 size: 18 residues. V was clipped by 4 bases and J by 0 bases, with 16 bases between them. CDR3 sequence: CASSGRDKGFSGANVLTF. The CDR3 nucleotides are TGTGCCAGCAGTGGCCGGGACAAGGGTTTCTCTGGGGCCAACGTCCTGACTTTC.

The chain links TRBV27 to TRBJ2-1; D is ambiguous. The ends were cut back, 2 bases at V and 0 bases at J, with 8 bases in the middle. The length of the CDR3 is 15 residues. Germline lookup yields CDR1 MNHEY and CDR2 SMNVEV (reference sequence). In DNA, the CDR3 is TGTGCCAGCAGTTTAAGGTCGAGCTCCTACAATGAGCAGTTCTTC. Its protein is CASSLRSSSYNEQFF.

The chain carries TRBV2 and TRBJ2-1; D ambiguous. This CDR3 region has 16 residues. Looked up from germline, CDR1 is SNHLY and CDR2 is FYNNEI. V was trimmed by 10 bases and J by 5 bases, leaving 24 bases between them. The CDR3 region has the DNA TGTGCCATCGTGAGGACCTTCGGGTCTAGTGACAATGAGCAGTTCTTC. It is translated as CAIVRTFGSSDNEQFF.

This clone occurred many times. This sequence joins TRBV2 and TRBJ2-2; D remains ambiguous. The V and J ends lost 8 bases and 4 bases respectively, with 14 bases between them. The CDR3 covers 14 residues. Germline loops: CDR1 SNHLY, CDR2 FYNNEI. CDR3 in amino acids: CASAGLGTTGELFF. Written as DNA, the CDR3 is TGTGCCAGCGCAGGCCTCGGAACCACCGGGGAGCTGTTTTTT.

This clone was found a few times. The rearrangement links TRBV9 to TRBJ2-2; D unresolved. Trimming removed 0 bases at V and 4 bases at J, with 4 bases between. The CDR3 has 13 amino acids. CDR1 is SGDLS and CDR2 is YYNGEE in the germline V gene. This CDR3 reads CASSVEATGELFF. In nucleotides, the CDR3 is TGTGCCAGCAGCGTAGAGGCCACCGGGGAGCTGTTTTTT.

The chain uses TRBV5-1 and TRBJ2-1; 10 nucleotides align to TRBD2. This CDR3 contains 17 residues. Trimming took 1 base from V and 1 from J; bases not matched to a gene: 5. CDR1 SGHRS and CDR2 YFSETQ come from the germline V gene. Here the CDR3 reads CASSLFQRGGSYNEQFF. The CDR3 nucleotides read TGCGCCAGCAGCTTGTTCCAGCGGGGGGGATCCTACAATGAGCAGTTCTTC.